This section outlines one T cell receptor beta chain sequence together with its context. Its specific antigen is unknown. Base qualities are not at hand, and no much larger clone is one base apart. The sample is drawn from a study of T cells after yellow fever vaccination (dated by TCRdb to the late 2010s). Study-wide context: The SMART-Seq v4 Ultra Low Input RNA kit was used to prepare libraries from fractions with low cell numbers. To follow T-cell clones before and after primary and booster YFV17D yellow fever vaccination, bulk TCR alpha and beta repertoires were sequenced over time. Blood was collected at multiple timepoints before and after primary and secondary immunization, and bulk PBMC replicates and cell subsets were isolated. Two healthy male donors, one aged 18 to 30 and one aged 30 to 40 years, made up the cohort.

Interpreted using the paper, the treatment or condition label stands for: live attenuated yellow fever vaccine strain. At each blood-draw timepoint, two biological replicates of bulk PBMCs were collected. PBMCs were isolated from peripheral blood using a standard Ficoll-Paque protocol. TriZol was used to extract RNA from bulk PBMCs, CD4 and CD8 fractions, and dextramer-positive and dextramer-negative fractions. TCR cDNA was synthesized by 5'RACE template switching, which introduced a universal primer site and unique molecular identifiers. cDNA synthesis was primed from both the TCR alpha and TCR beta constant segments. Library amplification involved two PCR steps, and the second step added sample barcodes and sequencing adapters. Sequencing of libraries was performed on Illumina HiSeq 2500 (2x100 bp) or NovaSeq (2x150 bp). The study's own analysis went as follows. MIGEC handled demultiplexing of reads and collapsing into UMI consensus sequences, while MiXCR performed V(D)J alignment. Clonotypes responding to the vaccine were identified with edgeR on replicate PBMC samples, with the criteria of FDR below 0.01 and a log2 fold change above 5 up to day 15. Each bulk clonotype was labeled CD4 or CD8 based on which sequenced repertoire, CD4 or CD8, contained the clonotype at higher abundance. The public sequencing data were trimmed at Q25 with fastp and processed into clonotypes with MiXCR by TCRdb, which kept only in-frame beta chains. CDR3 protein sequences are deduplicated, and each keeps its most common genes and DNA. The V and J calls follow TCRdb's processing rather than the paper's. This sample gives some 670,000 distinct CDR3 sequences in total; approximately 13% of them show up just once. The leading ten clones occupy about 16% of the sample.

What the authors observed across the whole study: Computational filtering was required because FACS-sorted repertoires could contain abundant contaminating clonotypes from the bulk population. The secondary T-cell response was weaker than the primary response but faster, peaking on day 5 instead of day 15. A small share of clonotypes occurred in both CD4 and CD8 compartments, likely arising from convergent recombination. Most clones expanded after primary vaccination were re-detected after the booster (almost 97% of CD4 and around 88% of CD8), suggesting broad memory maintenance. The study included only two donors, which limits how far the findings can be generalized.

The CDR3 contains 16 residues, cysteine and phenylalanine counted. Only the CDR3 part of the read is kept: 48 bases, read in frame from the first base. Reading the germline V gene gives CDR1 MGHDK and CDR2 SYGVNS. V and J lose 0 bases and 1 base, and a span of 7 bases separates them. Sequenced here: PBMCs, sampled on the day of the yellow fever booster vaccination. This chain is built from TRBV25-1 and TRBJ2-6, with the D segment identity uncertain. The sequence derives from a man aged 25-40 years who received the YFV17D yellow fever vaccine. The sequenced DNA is TGTGCCAGCAGTGAATATACCGGGTCTGGGGCCAACGTCCTGACTTTC. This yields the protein CASSEYTGSGANVLTF. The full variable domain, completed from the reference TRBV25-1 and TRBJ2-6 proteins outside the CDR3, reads EADIYQTPRYLVIGTGKKITLECSQTMGHDKMYWYQQDPGMELHLIHYSYGVNSTEKGDLSSESTVSRIRTEHFPLTLESARPSHTSQYLCASSEYTGSGANVLTFGAGSRLTVL.